This passage covers 27 T cell receptor beta chains from one sample sequenced in a study of T cells in Graves' hyperthyroidism and ophthalmopathy. RNA transcripts were the template for amplifying TCR beta CDR3 regions. A set of HTBI primers served as the primers for a first-round RT-PCR of the TCR CDR3. MiXCR, run by TCRdb on the multiplex PCR reads, gives a single entry per CDR3 protein. The sample records about 600,000 distinct CDR3 sequences, 11% to 15% being singletons. The sample taken for sequencing was blood. Receptors originate from a woman aged 18 to 35 with Graves' ophthalmopathy.

Here the CDR3 DNA reads TGTGCCAGCAGTAGTACAGGGGGCGGCTACAATGAGCAGTTCTTC. It yields the protein CASSSTGGGYNEQFF. The chain recombines TRBV6-4 with TRBJ2-1; TRBD1 matches at 9 bases. J gave up 3 bases and V 5 bases, and 5 bases lay outside the gene matches. The CDR3 consists of 15 residues. CDR1 is MRHNA and CDR2 is SNTAGT in the germline V gene.

This clonotype was detected ten times or more. The V gene is TRBV12-3 or TRBV12-4, the J gene TRBJ2-2; TRBD1 matches at 10 bases. V was pared by 5 bases and J by 6 bases, with 6 bases of the junction left unmatched. The CDR3 length is 15 residues. This CDR3 is CASSPRQGAAGELFF. In nucleotides, the CDR3 is TGTGCCAGCAGTCCGAGACAGGGGGCGGCCGGGGAGCTGTTTTTT.

The rearrangement joins TRBV19 to TRBJ1-1, with D hard to call. V lost 6 bases, J lost 10 bases, and 6 bases lay in between. The germline V gene has CDR1 LNHDA and CDR2 SQIVND (reference sequence). The CDR3 totals 9 residues. The CDR3 nucleotides read TGTGCCAGTAGAGCTGGAGCTTTCTTT. Encoded protein: CASRAGAFF.

Ten or more counts support this clonotype. The rearrangement links TRBV6-2 or TRBV6-3 to TRBJ2-7; 7 nucleotides agree with TRBD1. The V gene end was trimmed by 5 bases and the J gene end by 2 bases; junction bases not matched to a gene: 6. The germline gives CDR1 MNHEY, CDR2 SVGEGT. The CDR3 runs 14 residues. This CDR3 is CASSHWDRAYEQYF. DNA for the CDR3: TGTGCCAGCAGTCATTGGGACAGAGCCTACGAGCAGTACTTC.

This clonotype was seen ten or more times. This rearrangement joins TRBV30 to TRBJ2-1, with no clear D. V lost 0 bases, J lost 8 bases, and 17 bases lay in between. CDR3 length: 15 amino acids. The germline CDR1 and CDR2 sequences are GTSNPN and SVGIG (reference sequence). The CDR3 spells CAWSVYDEPRYEQFF. The CDR3 DNA reads TGTGCCTGGAGTGTTTACGACGAGCCGAGATATGAGCAGTTCTTC.

This clonotype was observed many times. The rearrangement links TRBV7-3 to TRBJ2-1, with TRBD2 identical over 9 bases. CDR3 length equals 15 residues. Germline CDR1 is SGHTA and CDR2 is FQGTGA. The J segment lost 5 bases and the V segment lost 2 bases, leaving 4 bases of the junction unmatched. The CDR3 nucleotides read TGTGCCAGCAGCTTACCGGGACTAGCCCACAATGAGCAGTTCTTC. Protein sequence: CASSLPGLAHNEQFF.

This chain uses TRBV4-3 with TRBJ2-7, with D possibly TRBD2 on 5 matching bases. CDR1 and CDR2 (germline): LGHNA, YSLEER. This CDR3 contains 14 residues. Trimming shortened V by 0 bases and J by 3 bases, and 9 bases separated the two germline ends. CDR3 coding DNA: TGCGCCAGCAGCCAAGATACCGGGGTCTACGAGCAGTACTTC. It specifies CASSQDTGVYEQYF.

Worth noting for this clonotype: A clone one base away is much larger, so this may be a read error. The V and J genes are TRBV29-1 and TRBJ2-5; TRBD2 matches at 13 bases. The CDR3 contains 16 residues. Germline assignment: CDR1 SQVTM and CDR2 ANQGSEA. V dropped 7 bases and J dropped 3; count of bases not matched to a gene: 11. The CDR3 DNA sequence: TGCAGCGCTGAGGGACTGGGACTAGCGGGGAAAGAGACCCAGTACTTC. Its protein is CSAEGLGLAGKETQYF. Full variable domain (outside the CDR3, taken from reference TRBV29-1 and TRBJ2-5): SAVISQKPSRDICQRGTSLTIQCQVDSQVTMMFWYRQQPGQSLTLIATANQGSEATYESGFVIDKFPISRPNLTFSTLTVSNMSPEDSSIYLCSAEGLGLAGKETQYFGPGTRLLVL.

This clonotype came up many times. The rearrangement joins TRBV28 to TRBJ1-4, with 10 bases fitting TRBD1. CDR3 length equals 16 residues. J was trimmed by 7 bases and V by 2 bases; bases with no gene match: 7. Germline values: CDR1 MDHEN, CDR2 SYDVKM. The CDR3 loop is CASSLPPGQGSEKLFF. In nucleotides, the CDR3 is TGTGCCAGCAGTTTACCCCCGGGACAGGGGAGTGAAAAACTGTTTTTT.

This clonotype appeared many times. The chain uses TRBV19 and TRBJ1-2; no clear D gene. CDR1 and CDR2 (germline): LNHDA, SQIVND (reference sequence). The CDR3 sequence is 16 residues long. Trimming took off 5 bases at V and 0 bases at J, with 16 bases between the two ends. Written as DNA, the CDR3 is TGTGCCAGTAGTCGAAAGCCCTCAGGAACTAACTATGGCTACACCTTC. Encoded protein: CASSRKPSGTNYGYTF.

This clonotype was seen many times. CDR3 protein: CASSVGGQVGTEAFF. The CDR3 DNA sequence: TGTGCCAGCAGCGTAGGGGGACAGGTAGGAACTGAAGCTTTCTTT. The chain carries TRBV9 and TRBJ1-1; 8 bases are a match to TRBD1. The V gene's germline CDR1 is SGDLS and CDR2 YYNGEE. Trimming cost V 0 bases and J 5 bases; bases outside gene matches: 6. The CDR3 length is 15 residues.

The chain couples TRBV19 to TRBJ2-1; 7 bases are shared with TRBD1. There are 16 residues in the CDR3. Germline V lookup: CDR1 LNHDA, CDR2 SQIVND (reference sequence). Trimming took 4 bases from V and 0 from J; bases not matched to a gene: 6. The CDR3 DNA reads TGTGCCAGTAGTAAAAGACAGGGTTCCTCCTACAATGAGCAGTTCTTC. Protein product: CASSKRQGSSYNEQFF.

This clonotype occurred a few times. V usage is TRBV4-1 and J usage is TRBJ1-4; 10 bases are a match to TRBD1. CDR1 MGHRA and CDR2 YSYEKL come from the germline V gene. This CDR3 spans 17 amino acids. Germline trimming cut 4 bases from V and 7 bases from J; bases unmatched to any gene: 12. The CDR3 here is CASSRYPRQGAFEKLFF. CDR3 DNA: TGCGCCAGCAGCCGCTATCCAAGACAGGGGGCGTTTGAAAAACTGTTTTTT.

The chain combines TRBV4-1 with TRBJ2-7; 11 positions agree with TRBD2. The germline CDR1 and CDR2 sequences are MGHRA and YSYEKL. V gave up 0 bases and J gave up 6 bases; unmatched junction bases: 7. The CDR3 spans 16 residues. The CDR3 reads CASSQDRTSGSSEQYF. The CDR3 nucleotides are TGCGCCAGCAGCCAAGATAGAACTAGCGGGAGCTCCGAGCAGTACTTC.

This clonotype has a count of ten or more. V gene TRBV27 combines with J gene TRBJ2-7; perhaps TRBD1 as D (7 bases). From germline, CDR1 is MNHEY and CDR2 SMNVEV (reference sequence). V lost 3 bases and J lost 6, with 15 bases in between. This CDR3 has 14 residues. The chain's CDR3 is CASSLSGGTSEQYF. The DNA of the CDR3 is TGTGCCAGCAGTTTGTCAGGGGGGACCTCCGAGCAGTACTTC.

V gene TRBV28 combines with J gene TRBJ1-5; TRBD1 matches 9 bases. This CDR3 comprises 14 residues. The V segment lost 6 bases and the J segment 6 bases; nucleotides outside the gene matches: 6. CDR1 is MDHEN, CDR2 SYDVKM, per germline. CDR3 sequence reads: CASRPGTGTQPQHF. The CDR3 DNA reads TGTGCCAGCAGACCCGGGACAGGGACTCAGCCCCAGCATTTT.

Many counts were recorded for this clonotype. This chain links TRBV27 with TRBJ2-7, with TRBD1 matching over 9 bases. Germline trimming cut 6 bases from V and 2 bases from J; bases unmatched to any gene: 5. The CDR3 has 14 residues. CDR1 and CDR2 (germline): MNHEY, SMNVEV (reference sequence). The CDR3 nucleotides read TGTGCCAGCAGCACAGGGGGCAATACCTACGAGCAGTACTTC. Translation gives CASSTGGNTYEQYF.

The V and J genes are TRBV15 and TRBJ1-1, with 12 bases that match TRBD1. Trimming took 1 base from V and 10 from J; bases not matched to a gene: 4. The CDR3 sequence is 14 residues long. Germline V gene lookup returns CDR1 LNHNV and CDR2 YYDKDF (reference sequence). The CDR3 region has the DNA TGTGCCACCAGCAGAGGGGACAGGGGGCTTCGAGCTTTCTTT. Translation gives CATSRGDRGLRAFF.

This clonotype was seen at least ten times. CDR3 amino acids: CASSLGFEKLFF. The CDR3 nucleotides read TGTGCCAGCAGCTTGGGGTTTGAAAAACTGTTTTTT. The chain links TRBV7-9 to TRBJ1-4; D gene ambiguous. There are 12 residues in the CDR3. Per germline, CDR1 SEHNR and CDR2 FQNEAQ (reference sequence). Trimming removed 3 bases from V and 7 bases from J, with 6 bases in between.

The chain has TRBV10-3 and TRBJ2-1; the D gene is possibly TRBD2 (5 bases). The V gene's germline CDR1 is ENHRY and CDR2 SYGVKD. V was pared by 6 bases and J by 8 bases, with 14 bases between. CDR3 length: 13 amino acids. As DNA, the CDR3 is TGTGCCATCAGCCCGGGGTCTATAGATGAGCAGTTCTTC. Translated: CAISPGSIDEQFF.

The chain links TRBV3-1 to TRBJ2-7; D possibly corresponds to TRBD2 (5 bases). Germline values: CDR1 LGHDT, CDR2 YNNKEL (reference sequence). Trimming took 1 base from V and 2 from J, leaving 6 bases between them. This CDR3 is built from 13 residues. CDR3 DNA sequence: TGTGCCAGCAGCCAAGCGGAGGCCTACGAGCAGTACTTC. The encoded protein is CASSQAEAYEQYF.

This clonotype was seen only a few times. This chain joins TRBV19 and TRBJ2-1; 8 bases line up with TRBD2. V was pared by 1 base and J by 3 bases, with 2 bases of the junction left unmatched. In germline, CDR1 is LNHDA, CDR2 SQIVND (reference sequence). The CDR3 sequence is 15 residues long. CDR3 DNA: TGTGCCAGTAGTATAGCGGGAGGGGTCTACAATGAGCAGTTCTTC. It specifies CASSIAGGVYNEQFF.

This clonotype was observed at least ten times. The rearrangement joins TRBV11-3 to TRBJ1-1; TRBD1 aligns across 12 bases. Germline V gene sequence: CDR1 SGHNT, CDR2 YENEEA. This CDR3 is built from 19 residues. V was clipped by 0 bases and J by 11 bases; unmatched bases: 19. The CDR3 nucleotides are TGTGCCAGCAGCTTAGAGGGGTGGGGGACAGGGGGCTCTGCCCCCAAGGCTTTCTTT. It translates to CASSLEGWGTGGSAPKAFF.

This chain uses TRBV19 with TRBJ2-2; D is ambiguous. Germline V gene sequence: CDR1 LNHDA, CDR2 SQIVND (reference sequence). Trimming took off 3 bases at V and 4 bases at J, with 9 bases between the two ends. The CDR3 sequence is 14 residues long. CDR3 residues: CASSIPVSTGELFF. For the CDR3, the DNA is TGTGCCAGTAGTATTCCGGTGAGCACCGGGGAGCTGTTTTTT.

This clonotype was observed a few times. The DNA for the CDR3 is TGTGCCTGGTCGTCTCGGACAGCCTGGACAGGGAGACTACGCGAGCAGTACTTC. Its protein product is CAWSSRTAWTGRLREQYF. The genes are TRBV30 and TRBJ2-7; the match to TRBD1 covers 8 bases. V was clipped by 5 bases and J by 6 bases; unmatched bases: 24. Germline-derived CDR1 and CDR2 are GTSNPN and SVGIG (reference sequence). The CDR3 is made up of 18 amino acids.

This clonotype was seen more than once but under ten times. The rearrangement joins TRBV4-3 to TRBJ2-2; weak D call: TRBD2 (6 bases). Trimming removed 3 bases from V and 7 bases from J, with 15 bases in between. Germline V lookup: CDR1 LGHNA, CDR2 YSLEER. The CDR3 is 15 residues long. CDR3 nucleotide sequence: TGCGCCAGCAGCCATACAGACCTGGGGGGCGGGGAGCTGTTTTTT. Protein: CASSHTDLGGGELFF.

In its sample, this clonotype was seen many times. This sequence joins TRBV12-3 or TRBV12-4 and TRBJ2-3; D unresolved. The CDR3 consists of 16 residues. V was pared by 4 bases and J by 2 bases, with 16 bases between. CDR3 bases: TGTGCCAGCAGTTCGGCCCTCTCTTTGAACACAGATACGCAGTATTTT. Translation gives CASSSALSLNTDTQYF.